This TCR beta chain was recorded in a study of blood T cell repertoires in COVID-19. Clones were sequenced by immunoSEQ multiplex PCR, and TCRdb holds only the in-frame ones, with some missing. Among 80,000 to 100,000 clones listed, roughly 85% were seen once. CDR1 and CDR2 from the germline V gene are SGHRS and YFSETQ. Losses at the gene ends were 0 bases for V and 2 bases for J; bases not matched to a gene: 11. The CDR3 is made up of 19 amino acids. This clonotype was obtained from a man in his 70s with acute or convalescent COVID-19. Sequencing was done on a sample of peripheral blood. The J gene is TRBJ2-2, the V gene TRBV5-1, with 9 bases matching TRBD1. For the CDR3, the DNA is TGCGCCAGCAGCTTGGCCACAGGGGGCCCCTCCACTAACACCGGGGAGCTGTTTTTT. Its translation is CASSLATGGPSTNTGELFF.